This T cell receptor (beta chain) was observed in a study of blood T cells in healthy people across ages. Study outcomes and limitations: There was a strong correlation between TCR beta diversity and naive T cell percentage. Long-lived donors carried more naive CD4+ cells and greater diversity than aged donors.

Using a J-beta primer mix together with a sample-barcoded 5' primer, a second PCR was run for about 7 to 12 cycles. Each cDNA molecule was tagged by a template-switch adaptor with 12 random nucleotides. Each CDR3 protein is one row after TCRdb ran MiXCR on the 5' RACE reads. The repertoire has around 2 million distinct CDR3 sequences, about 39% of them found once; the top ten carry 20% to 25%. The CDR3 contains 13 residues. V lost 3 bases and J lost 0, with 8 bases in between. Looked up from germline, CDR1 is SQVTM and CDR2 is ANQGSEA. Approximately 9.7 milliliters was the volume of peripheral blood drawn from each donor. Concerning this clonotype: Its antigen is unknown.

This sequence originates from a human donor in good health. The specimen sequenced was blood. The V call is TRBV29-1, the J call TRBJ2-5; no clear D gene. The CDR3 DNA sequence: TGCAGCGTTGAGGTTCAGGACCAAGAGACCCAGTACTTC. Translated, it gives CSVEVQDQETQYF.